This is a list of T cell receptor beta chains from one sample in a study of technical replicates of blood from a few donors. Assay: immunoSEQ multiplex PCR; the TCRdb copy retains only in-frame clones and omits some. The repertoire holds approximately 92,000 clones, approximately 95% seen once, with about 0.36% in the top ten. Sequencing was done on a sample of T cells isolated from PBMCs. These receptors originate from a human donor in good health. Both conserved end residues are part of each CDR3. The D gene is left open where the match is weak. Not all rows give a size; the values are once, few, many and, for expanded clones, a class.

v_gene	abundance	j_gene	d_gene	CDR3aa
TRBV2	NA	TRBJ2-2	TRBD1	CASSVGTARLGELFF
TRBV11-3	NA	TRBJ2-2	TRBD2	CASSRSGSTGELFF
TRBV7-3	NA	TRBJ2-1	TRBD2	CASSLSATSFPYNEQFF
TRBV18	NA	TRBJ1-1	NA	CASSLEMNTEAFF
TRBV30	NA	TRBJ1-5	NA	CAWSVTSGVQPQHF
TRBV6-6	NA	TRBJ1-2	NA	CASRDSLLYGYTF
TRBV7-8	NA	TRBJ1-1	TRBD1	CASSLTFFGQGTEAFF
TRBV4-1	NA	TRBJ2-1	NA	CASSQEGGWDEQFF
TRBV5-1	NA	TRBJ2-7	NA	CASSSSTAQYF
TRBV6-6	NA	TRBJ1-1	TRBD1	CASSYVPTGMDTEAFF
TRBV7-9	NA	TRBJ2-1	NA	CASSPDTYEHEQFF
TRBV5-8	NA	TRBJ2-3	NA	CASSLGDPGTDTQYF
TRBV7-9	NA	TRBJ2-3	TRBD2	CASSLGLADSTDTQYF
TRBV5-1	NA	TRBJ2-3	NA	CASSSARSTDTQYF
TRBV18	NA	TRBJ2-1	NA	CASSPGSTILYNEQFF
TRBV6-5	NA	TRBJ2-1	NA	CASSYGGNEQFF
TRBV18	NA	TRBJ1-1	NA	CASSPRAKQITNTEAFF
TRBV4-1	NA	TRBJ2-7	TRBD2	CASSQELAGAYEQYF
TRBV5-8	NA	TRBJ2-7	TRBD1	CASSLTGVHEQYF
TRBV27	NA	TRBJ1-5	NA	CASSLADSNQPQHF
TRBV28	NA	TRBJ2-4	TRBD2	CASSTTSGQSGQYF
TRBV7-8	NA	TRBJ2-2	NA	CASSPTGYTGELFF
TRBV29-1	few	TRBJ2-1	TRBD2	CSVGLAGDPYNEQFF
TRBV11-3	NA	TRBJ1-1	NA	CASSLAEYTEAFF
TRBV12-2	NA	TRBJ2-7	NA	CASRSHPRKGEAYEQYF
TRBV7-8	NA	TRBJ2-3	TRBD2	CASSTLAGGGDTQYF
TRBV27	NA	TRBJ1-5	TRBD1	CASGRVGTGKLGQPQHF
TRBV6-1	NA	TRBJ2-2	NA	CASGGSLDTGELFF
TRBV27	NA	TRBJ2-7	NA	CASSENSLEQYF
TRBV7-2	NA	TRBJ2-7	TRBD2	CASSFSGRGDEQYF
TRBV4-3	NA	TRBJ2-3	TRBD2	CASSQRAGASDTQYF
TRBV7-2	NA	TRBJ2-7	TRBD1	CASSLGTGYEQYF
TRBV11-3	NA	TRBJ2-1	TRBD2	CASSFSSGVYNEQFF
TRBV21-1	NA	TRBJ1-1	NA	CASIGHCTEAFF
TRBV27	once	TRBJ2-1	NA	CASSFREINNEQFF
TRBV29-1	NA	TRBJ2-5	NA	CSVGGVQETQYF
TRBV19	NA	TRBJ2-2	TRBD2	CASVRTSGRVGELFF
TRBV28	once	TRBJ2-2	TRBD1	CASRGGRDREELFF
TRBV5-1	NA	TRBJ2-3	TRBD1	CASSPDRVATDTQYF
TRBV5-3	NA	TRBJ1-5	NA	CARTGQPQHF